One sample yielded the 23 T cell receptor beta chains listed below, sequenced in a study of blood T cell repertoires in COVID-19. Assay: immunoSEQ multiplex PCR; the TCRdb copy retains only in-frame clones and omits some. The sample comprises under 70,000 clones, over 75% of which are singletons, and around an eighth rests with the top ten. Sequenced material: peripheral blood. These receptors all stem from a human donor with active COVID-19. The donor label of this sample is uncertain.

This sequence joins TRBV7-3 and TRBJ2-7, with D unresolved. Trimming shortened V by 0 bases and J by 2 bases, and 8 bases separated the two germline ends. CDR1 is SGHTA, CDR2 FQGTGA, per germline. The CDR3 is made up of 14 amino acids. CDR3 sequence: CASSLTIDPYEQYF. CDR3 DNA: TGTGCCAGCAGCTTAACGATAGATCCCTACGAGCAGTACTTC.

There are a few counts of this clone. This chain links TRBV7-6 with TRBJ1-5; tentative D call: TRBD1 (5 bases). Germline V gives CDR1 SGHVS, CDR2 FNYEAQ. The CDR3 has 16 residues. With 0 bases removed from V and 3 bases from J, the gap between germline ends came to 12 bases. CDR3: CASSLAIGAPNQPQHF. DNA for the CDR3: TGTGCCAGCAGCTTAGCGATAGGGGCCCCCAATCAGCCCCAGCATTTT.

CDR3 DNA sequence: TGTGCCAGCAGCTTAGGACGGGGGGGCCCCTACGAGCAGTACGTC. This encodes CASSLGRGGPYEQYV. V gene TRBV13 combines with J gene TRBJ2-7, with 8 nucleotides matching TRBD2. The CDR3 has 15 residues. Germline-derived CDR1 and CDR2 are PRHDT and FYEKMQ (reference sequence). V shed 0 bases and J 2 bases; nucleotides not matched to a gene: 3.

This sequence joins TRBV6-5 and TRBJ2-7, with 8 bases that match TRBD1. Germline-derived CDR1 and CDR2 are MNHEY and SVGAGI. The CDR3 runs to 15 residues. J lost 5 bases, V lost 5 bases, and 11 bases had no gene match. The CDR3 sequence: CASSPPGSGGNEQYF. The CDR3 DNA sequence: TGTGCCAGCAGTCCCCCCGGGTCAGGGGGCAACGAGCAGTACTTC.

This clone occurred once. This chain uses TRBV2 with TRBJ2-5; TRBD1 might be the D (7 bases). The CDR3 covers 14 residues. Trimming stripped 1 base from V and 5 bases from J, with 11 bases between. Germline lookup yields CDR1 SNHLY and CDR2 FYNNEI. Here the CDR3 DNA reads TGTGCCAGCAGTGAAGGACAGGGAGGCGAGACCCAGTACTTC. Encoded protein: CASSEGQGGETQYF.

The chain combines TRBV10-3 with TRBJ2-7, with 10 positions matching TRBD2. This CDR3 has 14 amino acids. J was trimmed by 3 bases and V by 4 bases; bases with no gene match: 3. Germline V gene sequence: CDR1 ENHRY, CDR2 SYGVKD. As DNA, the CDR3 is TGTGCCATCAGTGTCAAGCGGGAGGGCTACGAGCAGTACTTC. Translating gives CAISVKREGYEQYF.

This clone has only one observation. This rearrangement joins TRBV19 to TRBJ1-1, with TRBD1 matching 7 bases. The germline V gene encodes CDR1 LNHDA and CDR2 SQIVND (reference sequence). The CDR3 covers 14 residues. V dropped 6 bases and J dropped 1; count of bases not matched to a gene: 5. The CDR3: CASSLYRGNTEAFF. The CDR3 bases are TGTGCCAGTAGCCTTTACAGGGGGAACACTGAAGCTTTCTTT. The whole variable domain, remainder taken from reference TRBV19 and TRBJ1-1, is DGGITQSPKYLFRKEGQNVTLSCEQNLNHDAMYWYRQDPGQGLRLIYYSQIVNDFQKGDIAEGYSVSREKKESFPLTVTSAQKNPTAFYLCASSLYRGNTEAFFGQGTRLTVV.

The chain combines TRBV7-9 with TRBJ1-1, with 12 bases matching TRBD1. In germline, CDR1 is SEHNR, CDR2 FQNEAQ (reference sequence). CDR3 length: 16 amino acids. V trimming: 2 bases; J trimming: 1 base; junction bases outside the gene matches: 2. The CDR3 nucleotides are TGTGCCAGCAGCTTACCGGGACAGGGGGCGAACACTGAAGCTTTCTTT. Translating gives CASSLPGQGANTEAFF. The variable domain in full, completed from reference TRBV7-9 and TRBJ1-1, reads DTGVSQNPRHKITKRGQNVTFRCDPISEHNRLYWYRQTLGQGPEFLTYFQNEAQLEKSRLLSDRFSAERPKGSFSTLEIQRTEQGDSAMYLCASSLPGQGANTEAFFGQGTRLTVV.

The V and J genes are TRBV27 and TRBJ2-7; D is possibly TRBD1 (6 bases). In germline, CDR1 is MNHEY, CDR2 SMNVEV (reference sequence). The CDR3 has 16 residues. V was trimmed by 6 bases and J by 6 bases, leaving 24 bases between them. The CDR3 sequence is CASRGTAGATRGEQYF. The CDR3 nucleotides read TGTGCCAGCAGGGGGACGGCAGGGGCAACCCGGGGCGAGCAGTACTTC.

This clone is a singleton in its sample. This chain joins TRBV5-1 and TRBJ1-2, with 7 bases matching TRBD1. The germline gives CDR1 SGHRS, CDR2 YFSETQ. The CDR3 has 15 residues. Unmatched junction bases numbered 5, after V lost 3 bases and J lost 0 bases. DNA of the CDR3: TGCGCCAGCAGCTCCCCCGGGACAGCTAACTATGGCTACACCTTC. Translated, it gives CASSSPGTANYGYTF.

This clone was seen a handful of times. The rearrangement links TRBV19 to TRBJ1-5; D may be TRBD1 (6 bases). The V gene's germline CDR1 is LNHDA and CDR2 SQIVND (reference sequence). CDR3 length equals 13 residues. Trimming stripped 5 bases from V and 6 bases from J, with 11 bases between. CDR3 protein: CASSPARGQPQHF. The CDR3 DNA reads as TGTGCCAGTAGTCCTGCCAGGGGTCAGCCCCAGCATTTT.

Details on this clone: One junction end disagrees with the germline gene, perhaps due to a read error. The genes are TRBV6-6 and TRBJ1-1, with D tentatively TRBD1 (5 bases). The germline gives CDR1 MNHNY, CDR2 SVGAGI (reference sequence). The CDR3 is 13 amino acids. Here the CDR3 DNA reads TGTGCCAGCAATTACCCAGGGCCCACTGAAGCTTTCTTT. This gives the protein CASNYPGPTEAFF.

This chain links TRBV28 with TRBJ1-1; TRBD1 matches 7 bases. Germline V CDR1 and CDR2: MDHEN, SYDVKM. With V trimmed by 5 bases and J by 5 bases, 5 bases remained unmatched. The CDR3 runs to 13 residues. CDR3 DNA: TGTGCCAGCAGTACGACAGGGCGTACTGAAGCTTTCTTT. It is translated as CASSTTGRTEAFF.

This chain links TRBV5-1 with TRBJ2-5, with D perhaps TRBD2 (6 bases). V was pared by 4 bases and J by 5 bases, with 15 bases between. Germline lookup yields CDR1 SGHRS and CDR2 YFSETQ. The CDR3 has 14 residues. In DNA form, the CDR3 reads TGCGCCAGCAGCCGTGGGACTTCAAGGGAGACCCAGTACTTC. This gives the protein CASSRGTSRETQYF. Full variable domain (outside the CDR3, taken from reference TRBV5-1 and TRBJ2-5): KAGVTQTPRYLIKTRGQQVTLSCSPISGHRSVSWYQQTPGQGLQFLFEYFSETQRNKGNFPGRFSGRQFSNSRSEMNVSTLELGDSALYLCASSRGTSRETQYFGPGTRLLVL.

This clone occurred once. V is TRBV18 and J is TRBJ2-7; no definite D call. This CDR3 region has 14 residues. The germline CDR1 and CDR2 sequences are KGHSH and LQKENI. The V end was cut by 8 bases, the J end by 6 bases, with 20 bases between. The CDR3, as DNA: TGTGCCAGCCGATCCGGGTCCGAAACGCTCGAGCAGTACTTC. The encoded protein is CASRSGSETLEQYF.

The genes are TRBV25-1 and TRBJ1-2; unclear D gene. The CDR3 runs to 12 residues. Trimming shortened V by 4 bases and J by 8 bases, and 11 bases separated the two germline ends. CDR1 and CDR2 from the germline V gene are MGHDK and SYGVNS. CDR3: CASSGVVGGYTF. The CDR3 coding sequence is TGTGCCAGCAGTGGAGTCGTCGGGGGCTACACCTTC.

The rearrangement joins TRBV5-1 to TRBJ2-7, with D tentatively TRBD2 (5 bases). V lost 7 bases and J lost 2, with 19 bases in between. The CDR3 runs to 15 residues. In germline, CDR1 is SGHRS, CDR2 YFSETQ. CDR3 nucleotide sequence: TGCGCCAGCTCGGACCGAGGGATTGCCGCCTACGAGCAGTACTTC. Translated, it gives CASSDRGIAAYEQYF.

This chain joins TRBV5-1 and TRBJ1-2, with a possible D match to TRBD1 (5 bases). CDR3 length equals 16 residues. The germline V gene encodes CDR1 SGHRS and CDR2 YFSETQ. V was pared by 5 bases and J by 0 bases, with 17 bases between. CDR3 amino acids: CASSPRERGTNYGYTF. The CDR3 DNA is TGCGCCAGCAGTCCGAGGGAGCGGGGGACTAACTATGGCTACACCTTC.

The gene calls are TRBV12-3 or TRBV12-4 and TRBJ2-2, with D tentatively TRBD2 (6 bases). Trimming stripped 1 base from V and 6 bases from J, with 6 bases between. The CDR3 extends over 13 amino acids. The CDR3 bases are TGTGCCAGCAGTTTAGGGGAGGCCGGGGAGCTGTTTTTT. This translates into CASSLGEAGELFF.

The chain couples TRBV5-1 to TRBJ2-4, with 9 nucleotides matching TRBD1. The CDR3 contains 14 residues. V shed 4 bases and J 6 bases; nucleotides not matched to a gene: 5. Germline V lookup: CDR1 SGHRS, CDR2 YFSETQ. The CDR3 DNA reads as TGCGCCAGCAGCCTGGGACAGGGAGGAAACATTCAGTACTTC. Translating it yields CASSLGQGGNIQYF.

V is TRBV11-2 and J is TRBJ1-2; TRBD1 aligns across 7 bases. CDR1 is SGHAT, CDR2 FQNNGV, per germline. This CDR3 region has 14 residues. J gave up 8 bases and V 0 bases, and 6 bases lay outside the gene matches. The DNA for the CDR3 is TGTGCCAGCAGCTTAGAGCTTACAGGGGTGGGCTACACCTTC. It specifies CASSLELTGVGYTF.

This chain connects TRBV10-3 to TRBJ2-1, with D unclear. The CDR3 covers 16 residues. Germline V gene sequence: CDR1 ENHRY, CDR2 SYGVKD. V lost 0 bases and J 3 bases, leaving 12 bases between the germline ends. The CDR3 region is CAISESVGVDYNEQFF. The CDR3 DNA reads as TGTGCCATCAGTGAGTCCGTAGGAGTTGACTACAATGAGCAGTTCTTC.

This chain joins TRBV14 and TRBJ2-2, with a weak D call TRBD2 (5 bases). V lost 2 bases and J 2 bases, leaving 9 bases between the germline ends. From germline, CDR1 is SGHDN and CDR2 FVKESK. CDR3 size: 15 residues. CDR3 region: CASSQLRVNTGELFF. CDR3 nucleotides: TGTGCCAGCAGCCAACTGAGGGTAAACACCGGGGAGCTGTTTTTT.